The next 30 T cell receptor beta chains were all read from a single sample in a study of T cell responses to AZD1222 COVID-19 vaccine. TCRdb keeps only in-frame clones here, not all; method: immunoSEQ multiplex PCR. The table records roughly 72,000 clones, 88% of them present only once. Sequences were derived from peripheral blood, sampled 28 days after the second dose of the MenACWY control vaccine. The source of these receptors is an adult who received the MenACWY meningococcal vaccine as a control.

Only one count was recorded for this clone. The chain carries TRBV5-1 and TRBJ1-1; 7 nucleotides line up with TRBD1. CDR3 length equals 13 residues. Trimming at V came to 4 bases and at J to 2 bases, leaving 2 bases not matched to a gene. The V gene's germline CDR1 is SGHRS and CDR2 YFSETQ. The CDR3 DNA sequence: TGCGCCAGCAGCAGGGACAGTAACACTGAAGCTTTCTTT. Protein sequence: CASSRDSNTEAFF. The whole variable domain, filled in from reference TRBV5-1 and TRBJ1-1, reads KAGVTQTPRYLIKTRGQQVTLSCSPISGHRSVSWYQQTPGQGLQFLFEYFSETQRNKGNFPGRFSGRQFSNSRSEMNVSTLELGDSALYLCASSRDSNTEAFFGQGTRLTVV.

J is TRBJ2-5 and V is TRBV3-1 (or the pseudogene TRBV3-2); D not certain. Germline lookup yields CDR1 LGHDT and CDR2 YNNKEL (reference sequence). The CDR3 totals 12 residues. Between the trimmed V and J ends, which lost 1 base and 5 bases, there was a span of 5 bases. The CDR3 bases are TGTGCCAGCAGCCAAGTGGCCGAGACCCAGTACTTC. Its translation: CASSQVAETQYF.

The J gene is TRBJ2-1, the V gene TRBV7-3; 9 bases map to TRBD2. Germline trimming cut 8 bases from V and 4 bases from J; bases unmatched to any gene: 3. CDR1 and CDR2 from the germline V gene are SGHTA and FQGTGA. The CDR3 totals 13 residues. The CDR3 sequence: CASAAGGYNEQFF. CDR3 bases: TGTGCCAGCGCAGCGGGGGGATACAATGAGCAGTTCTTC.

The V gene is TRBV5-4, the J gene TRBJ1-6; D is ambiguous. Per the germline V gene, CDR1 is SGHNT and CDR2 is YYREEE (reference sequence). V lost 2 bases to trimming and J lost 7 bases, with 19 bases between them. The CDR3 covers 17 residues. DNA of the CDR3: TGTGCCAGCAGCTTTGGGAGCTCGGACCATACAAATTCACCCCTCCACTTT. The encoded protein is CASSFGSSDHTNSPLHF.

This chain links TRBV29-1 with TRBJ1-2; 9 bases match TRBD1. The germline gives CDR1 SQVTM, CDR2 ANQGSEA. The CDR3 runs 14 residues. J was trimmed by 9 bases and V by 3 bases; bases with no gene match: 11. CDR3 loop: CSVDPGGQGDSYTF. CDR3 in DNA: TGCAGCGTTGACCCCGGGGGACAGGGCGATAGCTACACCTTC.

The J gene is TRBJ1-2, the V gene TRBV25-1, with TRBD1 as a possible D gene (6 bases). The germline V gene has CDR1 MGHDK and CDR2 SYGVNS. Trimming shortened V by 4 bases and J by 6 bases, and 9 bases separated the two germline ends. CDR3 size: 12 residues. CDR3 region: CASSAGGHGYTF. The CDR3 DNA reads as TGTGCCAGCAGTGCGGGGGGGCATGGCTACACCTTC.

The chain has TRBV4-1 and TRBJ1-5, with 9 bases identical to TRBD1. Germline CDR1 reads MGHRA; CDR2 reads YSYEKL. J gave up 1 base and V 0 bases, and 4 bases lay outside the gene matches. The CDR3 spans 17 residues. The CDR3 nucleotides read TGCGCCAGCAGCCAAGAGACAGGGGGTAGAAGCAATCAGCCCCAGCATTTT. Encoded protein: CASSQETGGRSNQPQHF.

V gene TRBV14 combines with J gene TRBJ1-6; D is undetermined. Germline values: CDR1 SGHDN, CDR2 FVKESK. The CDR3 sequence is 16 residues long. Trimming removed 0 bases from V and 4 bases from J, with 10 bases in between. The CDR3: CASSQDAGGYNSPLHF. Written as DNA, the CDR3 is TGTGCCAGCAGCCAAGATGCAGGAGGGTATAATTCACCCCTCCACTTT.

This rearrangement joins TRBV4-3 to TRBJ1-1; D unclear. V lost 1 base and J lost 5, with 11 bases in between. Germline V gene lookup returns CDR1 LGHNA and CDR2 YSLEER. The CDR3 totals 14 residues. CDR3 sequence: CASSQGPRGTEAFF. The CDR3 DNA sequence: TGCGCCAGCAGCCAAGGGCCCCGAGGGACTGAAGCTTTCTTT.

V usage is TRBV28 and J usage is TRBJ1-1, with D perhaps matching TRBD1 (6 bases). V lost 5 bases, J lost 6 bases, and 16 bases lay in between. The CDR3 totals 14 residues. CDR1 is MDHEN and CDR2 is SYDVKM in the germline V gene. The CDR3 nucleotides read TGTGCCAGCAGTAAAACCGGGACAATCTCTGAAGCTTTCTTT. Its translation is CASSKTGTISEAFF.

J is TRBJ2-6 and V is TRBV3-1 (or the pseudogene TRBV3-2); TRBD2 aligns across 9 bases. V dropped 0 bases and J dropped 0; count of bases not matched to a gene: 3. The germline V gene has CDR1 LGHDT and CDR2 YNNKEL (reference sequence). The CDR3 is made up of 18 amino acids. This CDR3 reads CASSQDSGGYSGANVLTF. The DNA of the CDR3 is TGTGCCAGCAGCCAAGATAGCGGGGGATACTCTGGGGCCAACGTCCTGACTTTC.

The gene calls are TRBV19 and TRBJ1-5; possible D gene TRBD1, 6 bases. Between the trimmed V and J ends, which lost 3 bases and 3 bases, there was a span of 9 bases. This CDR3 contains 14 residues. Germline V gene lookup returns CDR1 LNHDA and CDR2 SQIVND (reference sequence). The CDR3 protein is CASSMGDNNQPQHF. The CDR3 coding sequence is TGTGCCAGTAGTATGGGGGACAACAATCAGCCCCAGCATTTT. Using reference TRBV19 and TRBJ1-5 for the parts outside the CDR3, the full variable domain is DGGITQSPKYLFRKEGQNVTLSCEQNLNHDAMYWYRQDPGQGLRLIYYSQIVNDFQKGDIAEGYSVSREKKESFPLTVTSAQKNPTAFYLCASSMGDNNQPQHFGDGTRLSIL.

The chain recombines TRBV12-3 or TRBV12-4 with TRBJ1-1; D call uncertain. There are 13 residues in the CDR3. Trimming pared 1 base from V and 3 bases from J, leaving 6 bases between. Here the CDR3 DNA reads TGTGCCAGCAGTTTAGTTCGGGACACTGAAGCTTTCTTT. The encoded protein is CASSLVRDTEAFF.

This sequence joins TRBV7-9 and TRBJ2-7, with 10 bases matching TRBD1. V lost 5 bases, J lost 5 bases, and 12 bases stayed unmatched. Per germline, CDR1 SEHNR and CDR2 FQNEAQ (reference sequence). The CDR3 length is 16 residues. The DNA of the CDR3 is TGTGCCAGCAGCGGGACACCGGGACAGGGGACGCACGAGCAGTACTTC. This encodes CASSGTPGQGTHEQYF.

The V and J genes are TRBV25-1 and TRBJ1-1; D unclear. This CDR3 is 14 amino acids long. In germline, CDR1 is MGHDK, CDR2 SYGVNS. V lost 5 bases to trimming and J lost 4 bases, with 14 bases between them. CDR3 protein: CASSSQRIGTEAFF. The CDR3 coding sequence is TGTGCCAGCAGTTCTCAGAGGATTGGCACTGAAGCTTTCTTT.

The rearrangement joins TRBV19 to TRBJ1-5; possible D gene TRBD1, 6 bases. The CDR3 loop spans 14 amino acids. CDR1 is LNHDA and CDR2 is SQIVND in the germline V gene (reference sequence). The V end lost 9 bases, the J end lost 4 bases, and 16 bases lay between the germline ends. The chain's CDR3 is CASGGRGANQPQHF. The DNA for the CDR3 is TGTGCCAGCGGTGGTAGGGGGGCGAATCAGCCCCAGCATTTT.

The V call is TRBV15, the J call TRBJ2-1; D gene uncertain. This CDR3 spans 15 amino acids. Trimming cost V 0 bases and J 7 bases, with 13 bases left between them. Germline lookup yields CDR1 LNHNV and CDR2 YYDKDF (reference sequence). CDR3 region: CATSRDPTGRNEQFF. CDR3 DNA: TGTGCCACCAGCAGAGATCCGACGGGCCGGAATGAGCAGTTCTTC.

The chain uses TRBV6-1 and TRBJ1-5; D possibly corresponds to TRBD1 (5 bases). The CDR3 contains 16 residues. V was cut by 2 bases and J by 6 bases, with 17 bases left in between. Germline V gene data show CDR1 as MNHNS and CDR2 as SASEGT. The CDR3 sequence is CASSEQGLEGGQPQHF. The CDR3 bases are TGTGCCAGCAGTGAACAGGGACTAGAAGGCGGTCAGCCCCAGCATTTT.

This clone was recorded once. The chain uses TRBV3-1 (or the pseudogene TRBV3-2) and TRBJ2-3, with 8 bases lining up with TRBD1. Germline CDR1 LGHDT, CDR2 YNNKEL (reference sequence). This CDR3 comprises 15 residues. V was clipped by 4 bases and J by 2 bases; unmatched bases: 5. The CDR3 DNA is TGTGCCAGCAGCCTTCCGGGACAGGCCACAGATACGCAGTATTTT. This gives the protein CASSLPGQATDTQYF.

This chain uses TRBV2 with TRBJ2-7; the D is unclear. Germline V CDR1 and CDR2: SNHLY, FYNNEI. This CDR3 region has 11 residues. With 8 bases removed from V and 3 bases from J, the gap between germline ends came to 8 bases. The CDR3 DNA follows: TGTGCCAGCGGCCCGAACTACGAGCAGTACTTC. This gives the protein CASGPNYEQYF.

This sequence joins TRBV30 and TRBJ2-7, with no clear D. Germline V CDR1 and CDR2: GTSNPN, SVGIG (reference sequence). The CDR3 extends over 12 amino acids. Trimming took off 0 bases at V and 6 bases at J, with 9 bases between the two ends. The CDR3 region is CAWSVIWGEQYF. CDR3 in DNA: TGTGCCTGGAGTGTAATCTGGGGCGAGCAGTACTTC.

The chain couples TRBV2 to TRBJ1-6; D gene ambiguous. The germline V gene has CDR1 SNHLY and CDR2 FYNNEI. The CDR3 extends over 15 amino acids. V was clipped by 6 bases and J by 7 bases, with 16 bases between them. The CDR3 bases are TGTGCCAGCAGCCGAAATCTTGACGGCAATTCACCCCTCCACTTT. Translation: CASSRNLDGNSPLHF. The full variable domain, its missing parts supplied by reference TRBV2 and TRBJ1-6, is EPEVTQTPSHQVTQMGQEVILRCVPISNHLYFYWYRQILGQKVEFLVSFYNNEISEKSEIFDDQFSVERPDGSNFTLKIRSTKLEDSAMYFCASSRNLDGNSPLHFGNGTRLTVT.

This clone showed up just a few times. The gene calls are TRBV30 and TRBJ1-1; no definite D call. V was shortened by 5 bases and J by 3 bases, with 13 bases between the two germline ends. The CDR3 loop spans 13 amino acids. CDR1 and CDR2 (germline): GTSNPN, SVGIG (reference sequence). This CDR3 reads CAWGGWLDTEAFF. For the CDR3, the DNA is TGTGCCTGGGGAGGTTGGCTTGACACTGAAGCTTTCTTT.

The rearrangement links TRBV18 to TRBJ2-2; TRBD2 matches at 9 bases. CDR1 is KGHSH and CDR2 is LQKENI in the germline V gene. J was trimmed by 5 bases and V by 2 bases; bases with no gene match: 9. This CDR3 region has 17 residues. Here the CDR3 reads CASSPGLAIVSTGELFF. The CDR3 DNA sequence: TGTGCCAGCTCACCAGGACTAGCGATCGTATCTACCGGGGAGCTGTTTTTT.

The chain combines TRBV5-6 with TRBJ1-4; D ambiguous. The ends were cut back, 5 bases at V and 2 bases at J, with 10 bases in the middle. This CDR3 contains 14 residues. CDR1 is SGHDT, CDR2 YYEEEE, per germline. The CDR3 protein is CASSARTTNEKLFF. Written as DNA, the CDR3 is TGTGCCAGCAGTGCCAGGACTACTAATGAAAAACTGTTTTTT.

J is TRBJ2-5 and V is TRBV21-1; TRBD2 is taken as the D call from the table, unchecked against the DNA. TRBV21-1 is a pseudogene segment. This CDR3 contains 16 residues. The CDR3 protein is CASSKVAGAQQETQYF. As DNA, the CDR3 is TGTGCCAGCAGCAAAGTGGCGGGGGCGCAACAAGAGACCCAGTACTTC.

The rearrangement joins TRBV19 to TRBJ2-5; 7 bases are a match to TRBD1. The germline V gene encodes CDR1 LNHDA and CDR2 SQIVND (reference sequence). The CDR3 covers 14 residues. Losses at the gene ends were 4 bases for V and 5 bases for J; bases not matched to a gene: 7. The CDR3 nucleotides read TGTGCCAGTAGTAACAGGGGAAGAGGGGAGACCCAGTACTTC. This codes for CASSNRGRGETQYF.

V usage is TRBV9 and J usage is TRBJ2-1; D is possibly TRBD2 (7 bases). Germline-derived CDR1 and CDR2 are SGDLS and YYNGEE. V was pared by 0 bases and J by 3 bases, with 13 bases between. The CDR3 spans 16 residues. In nucleotides, the CDR3 is TGTGCCAGCAGCGTAGGTGGGGGGGCGATCTACAATGAGCAGTTCTTC. Translation gives CASSVGGGAIYNEQFF.

J is TRBJ1-2 and V is TRBV5-4, with a possible D match to TRBD1 (5 bases). CDR1 and CDR2 (germline): SGHNT, YYREEE (reference sequence). The CDR3 totals 16 residues. V was shortened by 0 bases and J by 4 bases, with 16 bases between the two germline ends. The CDR3 spells CASSLGQGSSIYGYTF. The DNA for the CDR3 is TGTGCCAGCAGCTTGGGTCAGGGAAGCTCTATCTATGGCTACACCTTC.

Of note for this clone: One end of the junction fails to match germline, which may point to a read error. The chain is built from TRBV25-1 and TRBJ1-2; maybe TRBD1 (5 bases). CDR1 and CDR2 from the germline V gene are MGHDK and SYGVNS. The CDR3 totals 11 residues. The CDR3 loop reads CASSGGYKNHF. CDR3 coding DNA: TGTGCCAGCAGTGGGGGCTACAAAAACCACTTC.